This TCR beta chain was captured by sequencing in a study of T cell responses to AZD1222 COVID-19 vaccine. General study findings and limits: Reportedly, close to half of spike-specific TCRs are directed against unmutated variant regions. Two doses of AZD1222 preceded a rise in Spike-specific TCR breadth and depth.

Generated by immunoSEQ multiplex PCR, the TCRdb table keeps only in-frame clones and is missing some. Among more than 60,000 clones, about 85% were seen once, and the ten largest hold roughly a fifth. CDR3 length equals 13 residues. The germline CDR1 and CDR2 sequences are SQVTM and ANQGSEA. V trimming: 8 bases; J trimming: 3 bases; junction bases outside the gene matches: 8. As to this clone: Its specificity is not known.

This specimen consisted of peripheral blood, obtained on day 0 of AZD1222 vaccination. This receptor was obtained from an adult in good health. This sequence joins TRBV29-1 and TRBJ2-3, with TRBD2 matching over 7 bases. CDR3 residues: CSSWIGGTDTQYF. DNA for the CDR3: TGCAGCTCCTGGATCGGGGGGACAGATACGCAGTATTTT.